One and the same sample provided the 9 T cell receptor beta chains below, sequenced in a study of cytomegalovirus exposure and HLA in healthy donors. Only in-frame clones appear in the TCRdb table, and some are missing; sequencing was by immunoSEQ multiplex PCR. The table includes over 75,000 clones, roughly 85% detected once. Sequencing input: PBMCs. The receptors derive from a man aged 18 to 35 in good health and CMV-seropositive.

This clone was observed once. CDR3 loop: CASSLAAFQETQYF. For the CDR3, the DNA is TGCGCCAGCAGCTTGGCCGCGTTTCAAGAGACCCAGTACTTC. V and J are TRBV5-1 and TRBJ2-5; D call uncertain. The CDR3 is 14 amino acids. Germline-derived CDR1 and CDR2 are SGHRS and YFSETQ. Trimming cost V 0 bases and J 2 bases, with 8 bases left between them.

The chain links TRBV5-1 to TRBJ2-1; 8 nucleotides line up with TRBD1. The CDR3 extends over 15 amino acids. V lost 4 bases and J lost 3; bases outside the gene matches: 6. CDR1 is SGHRS and CDR2 is YFSETQ in the germline V gene. The DNA for the CDR3 is TGCGCCAGCAGCACGGGACAGGTTGGCTACAATGAGCAGTTCTTC. It yields the protein CASSTGQVGYNEQFF.

This clone appeared a single time. The V call is TRBV9, the J call TRBJ2-4; the D gene is possibly TRBD1 (6 bases). Trimming cost V 0 bases and J 7 bases, with 14 bases left between them. The CDR3 covers 15 residues. The germline gives CDR1 SGDLS, CDR2 YYNGEE. The chain's CDR3 is CASSVGLGGINIQYF. CDR3 DNA: TGTGCCAGCAGCGTAGGATTAGGGGGTATTAACATTCAGTACTTC.

This clone was seen a few times. The V gene is TRBV6-1, the J gene TRBJ2-5; no reliable D call. Germline lookup yields CDR1 MNHNS and CDR2 SASEGT. Trimming stripped 7 bases from V and 2 bases from J, with 11 bases between. This CDR3 is built from 13 residues. The CDR3 DNA reads as TGTGCCAGCAACGACGGGTCACAAGAGACCCAGTACTTC. Translation: CASNDGSQETQYF.

The chain has TRBV2 and TRBJ1-1; D ambiguous. The length of the CDR3 is 14 residues. V lost 5 bases and J lost 2, with 12 bases in between. From germline, CDR1 is SNHLY and CDR2 FYNNEI. The CDR3 DNA sequence: TGTGCCAGCAGTTGGGCCGGCCAAAACACTGAAGCTTTCTTT. Its protein product is CASSWAGQNTEAFF.

The rearrangement uses TRBV7-8 and TRBJ2-1, with D unclear. The CDR3 has 14 amino acids. Germline V gives CDR1 SGHVS, CDR2 FQNEAQ. Trimming took 1 base from V and 7 from J, leaving 11 bases between them. CDR3 DNA: TGTGCCAGCAGCTTAGGCGCCCTCGGGAATGAGCAGTTCTTC. As protein: CASSLGALGNEQFF.

The chain links TRBV6-5 to TRBJ1-1; tentatively, D is TRBD1 (6 bases). The CDR3 covers 15 residues. V was clipped by 0 bases and J by 2 bases, with 10 bases between them. Per germline, CDR1 MNHEY and CDR2 SVGAGI. The CDR3 region has the DNA TGTGCCAGCAGTTACTCAGGGGGGGTAAACACTGAAGCTTTCTTT. This gives the protein CASSYSGGVNTEAFF.

This chain links TRBV28 with TRBJ2-3, with D perhaps matching TRBD1 (6 bases). Trimming stripped 2 bases from V and 6 bases from J, with 21 bases between. The CDR3 spans 17 residues. CDR1 MDHEN and CDR2 SYDVKM come from the germline V gene. The CDR3 spells CASSLGAQGHSGDTQYF. The CDR3 DNA follows: TGTGCCAGCAGTTTAGGGGCCCAGGGGCACTCGGGTGATACGCAGTATTTT.

The sample holds a few counts of this clone. V gene TRBV4-1 combines with J gene TRBJ2-7, with 8 bases aligning to TRBD1. With V trimmed by 3 bases and J by 1 base, 2 bases remained unmatched. The CDR3 is 14 residues long. Germline V lookup: CDR1 MGHRA, CDR2 YSYEKL. The CDR3 sequence is CASSQYRGSYEQYV. CDR3 DNA: TGCGCCAGCAGCCAGTACAGGGGGTCCTACGAGCAGTACGTC.